This is a list of T cell receptor beta chains from one sample in a study of blood T cell repertoires in COVID-19. TCRdb keeps only in-frame clones here, not all; method: immunoSEQ multiplex PCR. The sample includes 150,000 to 200,000 clones, about 88% of them seen just once. Sequences were obtained from peripheral blood. The receptors were gathered from a man aged 35-49 years with active or convalescent COVID-19. Each CDR3 is given with its conserved first and last residue. The D gene is left open where the match is weak. Expanded clones are given a class, and other clones once, few, many or no size at all.

J	D	V	size	DNA	CDR3
TRBJ2-2	NA	TRBV29-1	NA	TGCAGCGTTGTAGAGGGGCGCAGGGCCGGGGAGCTGTTTTTT	CSVVEGRRAGELFF
TRBJ2-7	NA	TRBV11-3	NA	TGTGCCAGCAGCCCTATCTGGAGAGACGAGCAGTACTTC	CASSPIWRDEQYF
TRBJ1-1	NA	TRBV18	few	TGTGCCAGCTCACCACCGACAGGCACCGGCCCGAACACTGAAGCTTTCTTT	CASSPPTGTGPNTEAFF
TRBJ2-7	TRBD2	TRBV6-5	once	TGTGCCAGCAAAAGGACTAGCGGGAGTATAGAGCAGTACTTC	CASKRTSGSIEQYF
TRBJ1-6	TRBD1	TRBV19	NA	TGTGCCAGTAGTCCGGACAGGGGGACTTCACCCCTCCACTTT	CASSPDRGTSPLHF
TRBJ1-1	TRBD1	TRBV29-1	few	TGCAGCGTCAACAGGGGGCAAGTAGACACTGAAGCTTTCTTT	CSVNRGQVDTEAFF
TRBJ2-3	TRBD2	TRBV10-3	NA	TGTGCCACGTTTGGACTAGCGGGAGGGCCGGAACGCACAGATACGCAGTATTTT	CATFGLAGGPERTDTQYF
TRBJ1-6	NA	TRBV6-1	NA	TGTGCCAGCAGTGAAGGCAGTTTCTATAATTCACCCCTCCACTTT	CASSEGSFYNSPLHF
TRBJ2-7	NA	TRBV2	NA	TGTGCCAGCGTTATCCAGGAGGGGACCTACGAGCAGTACTTC	CASVIQEGTYEQYF
TRBJ2-3	TRBD2	TRBV7-6	NA	TGTGCCAGCAGCTTAGTCTCTGGGACTAGCGGGAGCCCAGATACGCAGTATTTT	CASSLVSGTSGSPDTQYF
TRBJ1-1	NA	TRBV19	NA	TGTGCCAGTACCTTAGGGGATACTGAAGCTTTCTTT	CASTLGDTEAFF
TRBJ2-3	NA	TRBV7-8	few	TGTGCCAGCAGTTCCTCCCCAGTGGGGGGTCGAGATACGCAGTATTTT	CASSSSPVGGRDTQYF
TRBJ2-6	NA	TRBV25-1	NA	TGTGCCAGCAGTGAACCCGGAGTTTCCAGCTCTGGGGCCAACGTCCTGACTTTC	CASSEPGVSSSGANVLTF
TRBJ1-1	TRBD1	TRBV27	NA	TGTGCCAGCAGCCGGGACAGACCATTGGGCCCTGAAGCTTTCTTT	CASSRDRPLGPEAFF
TRBJ1-1	NA	TRBV25-1	NA	TGTGCCAGCAGTGACTTGGACAGAGACCACACTGAAGCTTTCTTT	CASSDLDRDHTEAFF
TRBJ1-4	TRBD1	TRBV11-2	once	TGTGCCAGCAGCTTAGGTTACAGGGGAGATGAAAAACTGTTTTTT	CASSLGYRGDEKLFF
TRBJ1-3	TRBD1	TRBV5-6	few	TGTGCCAGCAGCTTCGACAGGGAATCGGGAAACACCATATATTTT	CASSFDRESGNTIYF
TRBJ1-3	NA	TRBV5-1	NA	TGCGCCAGCAGCCCCCCGGCGGGCTCTGGAAACACCATATATTTT	CASSPPAGSGNTIYF
TRBJ1-5	TRBD1	TRBV7-8	NA	TGTGCCAGCAGCGCTGGACAGGGGGCAGGGCAGCCCCAGCATTTT	CASSAGQGAGQPQHF
TRBJ1-2	NA	TRBV3-1/TRBV3-2	NA	TGTGCCAGCAGCCAAGAAAGGGGCAGCCCCTATGGCTACACCTTC	CASSQERGSPYGYTF
TRBJ1-2	NA	TRBV6-1	NA	TGTGCCAGCAGTGAAAGGGGTCGGGGCTACACCTTC	CASSERGRGYTF
TRBJ1-2	NA	TRBV4-1	few	TGCGCCAGCAGCCAAGTAGTGTATGGTCTCGGAGATGGCTACACCTTC	CASSQVVYGLGDGYTF
TRBJ2-3	TRBD2	TRBV12-5	NA	TGTGCTAGTGGTGGGGGGGACGGACCCACAGATACGCAGTATTTT	CASGGGDGPTDTQYF
TRBJ1-5	NA	TRBV6-5	NA	TGTGCCAGCAGTCGACAGGCAGATCAGCCCCAGCATTTT	CASSRQADQPQHF
TRBJ2-2	NA	TRBV2	NA	TGTGCCAGCAGTGATCCGGGTTTGAGGGCCGGGGAGCTGTTTTTT	CASSDPGLRAGELFF
TRBJ2-1	TRBD1	TRBV4-2	once	TGTGCCAGCAGCCCAAGGGGGCAGGGGTCCTACAATGAGCAGTTCTTC	CASSPRGQGSYNEQFF
TRBJ2-7	NA	TRBV27	few	TGTGCCAGCACCACATCAAGGGGCGAGCAGTACTTC	CASTTSRGEQYF
TRBJ2-1	NA	TRBV25-1	NA	TGTGCCAGCAGTGAATTAACTTACAATGAGCAGTTCTTC	CASSELTYNEQFF
TRBJ2-3	TRBD2	TRBV11-2	NA	TGTGCCAGCAACCTTCTCGGACTAGCGGGAGGGCTTGGCACAGATACGCAGTATTTT	CASNLLGLAGGLGTDTQYF
TRBJ1-1	NA	TRBV7-9	NA	TGTGCCAGCAGCTTATACGCTGGGCCGACTGAAGCTTTCTTT	CASSLYAGPTEAFF
TRBJ2-2	NA	TRBV6-2/TRBV6-3	NA	TGTGCCAGCAGTTATTACAGGGAGAACACCGGGGAGCTGTTTTTT	CASSYYRENTGELFF
TRBJ2-3	TRBD1	TRBV19	NA	TGTGCCAGTAGTGGGCAGAGACAGGGGTCCCATACGCAGTATTTT	CASSGQRQGSHTQYF
TRBJ2-1	TRBD2	TRBV7-8	NA	TGTGCCAGCAGCTTAGACATAGCGGGGGTTCACAATGAGCAGTTCTTC	CASSLDIAGVHNEQFF
TRBJ1-1	NA	TRBV9	NA	TGTGCCAGCAGCGTATCTTCGAACACTGAAGCTTTCTTT	CASSVSSNTEAFF
TRBJ1-6	NA	TRBV24-1	NA	TGTGCCACCAGTGATTTGGACAGCAATTCACCCCTCCACTTT	CATSDLDSNSPLHF
TRBJ2-3	TRBD1	TRBV7-6	NA	TGTGCCAGCAGCGGAGGACAGGGGCGTAGCACAGATACGCAGTATTTT	CASSGGQGRSTDTQYF
TRBJ1-3	TRBD1	TRBV5-1	once	TGCGCCAGCAGCTCCGAATGGACAGGGAAAGGAAACACCATATATTTT	CASSSEWTGKGNTIYF
TRBJ2-6	TRBD1	TRBV7-2	NA	TGTGCCAGCAGACGAATGGGACAGGGATTCTCTGGGGCCAACGTCCTGACTTTC	CASRRMGQGFSGANVLTF
TRBJ1-1	NA	TRBV5-4	NA	TGTGCCAGCAGCCCCGGGGGGGTGAACACTGAAGCTTTCTTT	CASSPGGVNTEAFF
TRBJ1-5	TRBD1	TRBV19	few	TGTGCCAGTACCCTGACCGGACAGGTTTTTTTAACCAACAATCAGCCCCAGCATTTT	CASTLTGQVFLTNNQPQHF
TRBJ2-7	TRBD1	TRBV2	NA	TGTGCCAGCAGGGCACAGGGGAACGAGCAGTACTTC	CASRAQGNEQYF
TRBJ2-1	TRBD2	TRBV4-2	NA	TGTGCCAGCAGCCCCGGGACTAGCGGGGGGGCCCTAGAAAATGAGCAGTTCTTC	CASSPGTSGGALENEQFF